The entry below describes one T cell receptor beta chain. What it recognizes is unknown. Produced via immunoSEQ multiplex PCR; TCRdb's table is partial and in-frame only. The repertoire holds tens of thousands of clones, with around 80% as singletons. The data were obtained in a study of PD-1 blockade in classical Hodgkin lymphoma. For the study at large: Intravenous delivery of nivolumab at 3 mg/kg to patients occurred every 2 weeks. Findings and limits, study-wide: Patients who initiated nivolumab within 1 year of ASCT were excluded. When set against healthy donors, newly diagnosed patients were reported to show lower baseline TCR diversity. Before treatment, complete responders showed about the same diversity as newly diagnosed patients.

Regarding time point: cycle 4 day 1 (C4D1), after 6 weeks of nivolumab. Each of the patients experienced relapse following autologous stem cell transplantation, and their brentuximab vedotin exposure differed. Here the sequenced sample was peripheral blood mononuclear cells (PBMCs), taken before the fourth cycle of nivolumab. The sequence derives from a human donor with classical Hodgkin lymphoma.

CDR3 DNA: TGCAGCATGACAGCCCCCTACGAGCAGTACTTC. Its translation: CSMTAPYEQYF. V gene TRBV20-1 combines with J gene TRBJ2-7; perhaps TRBD1 as D (5 bases). CDR1 and CDR2 from the germline V gene are DFQATT and SNEGSKA (reference sequence). This CDR3 is 11 amino acids long.